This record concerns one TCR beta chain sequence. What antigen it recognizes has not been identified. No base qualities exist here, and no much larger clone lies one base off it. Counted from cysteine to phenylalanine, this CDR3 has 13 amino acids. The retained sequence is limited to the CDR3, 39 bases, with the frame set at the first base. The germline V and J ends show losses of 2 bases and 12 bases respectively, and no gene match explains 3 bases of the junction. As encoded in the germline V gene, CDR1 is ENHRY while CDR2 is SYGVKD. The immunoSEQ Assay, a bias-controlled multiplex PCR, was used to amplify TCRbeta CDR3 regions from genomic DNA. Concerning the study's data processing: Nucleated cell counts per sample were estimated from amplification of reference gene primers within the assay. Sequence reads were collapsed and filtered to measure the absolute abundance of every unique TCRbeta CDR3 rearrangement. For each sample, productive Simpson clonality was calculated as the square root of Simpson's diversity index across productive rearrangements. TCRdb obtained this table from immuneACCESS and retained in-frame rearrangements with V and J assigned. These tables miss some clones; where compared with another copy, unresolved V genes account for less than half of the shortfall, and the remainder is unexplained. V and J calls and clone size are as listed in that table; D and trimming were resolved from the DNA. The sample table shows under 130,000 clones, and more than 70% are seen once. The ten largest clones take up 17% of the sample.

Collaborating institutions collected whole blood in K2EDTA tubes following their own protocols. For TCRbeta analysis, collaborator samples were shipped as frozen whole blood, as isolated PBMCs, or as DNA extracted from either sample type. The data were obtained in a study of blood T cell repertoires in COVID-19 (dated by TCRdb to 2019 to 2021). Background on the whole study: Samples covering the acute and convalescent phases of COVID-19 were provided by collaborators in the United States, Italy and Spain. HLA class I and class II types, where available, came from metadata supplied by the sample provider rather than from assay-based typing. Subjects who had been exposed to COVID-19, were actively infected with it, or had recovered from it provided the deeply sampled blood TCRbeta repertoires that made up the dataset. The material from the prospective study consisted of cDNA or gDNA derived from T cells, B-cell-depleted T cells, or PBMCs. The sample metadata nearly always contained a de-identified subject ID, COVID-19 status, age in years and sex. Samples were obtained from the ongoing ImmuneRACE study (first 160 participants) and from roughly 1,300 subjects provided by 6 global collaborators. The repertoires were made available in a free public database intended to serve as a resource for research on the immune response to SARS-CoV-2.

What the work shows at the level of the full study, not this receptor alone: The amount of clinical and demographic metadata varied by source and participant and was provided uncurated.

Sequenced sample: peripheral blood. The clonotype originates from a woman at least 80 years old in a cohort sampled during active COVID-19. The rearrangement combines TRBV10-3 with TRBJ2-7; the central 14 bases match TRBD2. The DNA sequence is TGTGCCATCAGTGAGGGACTAGCGGGAGGTGCGTACTTC. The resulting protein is CAISEGLAGGAYF.